Below are 26 T cell receptor beta chains sequenced from a single sample in a study of T cell repertoires in cytomegalovirus infection. For these receptors, no antigen is known. MiXCR, run by TCRdb on the reads, gives a single entry per CDR3 protein. The repertoire holds nearly 700,000 distinct CDR3 sequences, with around 30% as singletons. The specimen was cultured PBMCs, collected from culture after CMV antigen stimulation. The receptors come from a human donor in good health (CMV status not recorded). Some clones in this sample may be carry-over from other donors' samples.

This clonotype has just a few counts. This chain connects TRBV18 to TRBJ2-3, with 8 bases aligning to TRBD2. Trimming at V came to 2 bases and at J to 2 bases, leaving 18 bases not matched to a gene. This CDR3 contains 20 residues. Germline V lookup: CDR1 KGHSH, CDR2 LQKENI. CDR3 amino acids: CASSPRDLPGLGGYTDTQYF. CDR3 nucleotides: TGTGCCAGCTCACCAAGGGACCTACCGGGACTAGGGGGTTACACAGATACGCAGTATTTT.

The chain combines TRBV7-9 with TRBJ1-4; 7 nucleotides match TRBD1. V shed 5 bases and J 6 bases; nucleotides not matched to a gene: 3. The CDR3 spans 13 residues. Germline V gene data show CDR1 as SEHNR and CDR2 as FQNEAQ (reference sequence). CDR3 bases: TGTGCCAGCAGCCGAGGACAGGATGAAAAACTGTTTTTT. Its translation is CASSRGQDEKLFF.

V usage is TRBV15 and J usage is TRBJ1-1; D ambiguous. Germline assignment: CDR1 LNHNV and CDR2 YYDKDF (reference sequence). Trimming took 0 bases from V and 4 from J, leaving 6 bases between them. CDR3 length equals 13 residues. DNA for the CDR3: TGTGCCACCAGCAGAGATTGGGGCACTGAAGCTTTCTTT. Protein sequence: CATSRDWGTEAFF.

The CDR3 sequence: CASSLTLAGDTQYF. Written as DNA, the CDR3 is TGTGCCAGCAGTCTTACTCTAGCGGGAGATACGCAGTATTTT. The chain combines TRBV6-6 with TRBJ2-3, with 8 bases that match TRBD2. V gave up 5 bases and J gave up 5 bases; unmatched junction bases: 6. Germline V lookup: CDR1 MNHNY, CDR2 SVGAGI (reference sequence). The CDR3 sequence is 14 residues long.

The chain joins TRBV28 to TRBJ1-2; D gene unclear. The germline V and J ends were trimmed by 5 bases and 2 bases, with 6 bases remaining between them. Germline V gene data show CDR1 as MDHEN and CDR2 as SYDVKM. The CDR3 contains 12 residues. CDR3 region: CASSDKNYGYTF. For the CDR3, the DNA is TGTGCCAGCAGTGACAAAAACTATGGCTACACCTTC.

This clonotype showed up many times. The chain carries TRBV7-2 and TRBJ1-1; no definite D call. V was trimmed by 3 bases and J by 3 bases, leaving 14 bases between them. The CDR3 extends over 15 amino acids. CDR1 and CDR2 (germline): SGHTA, FQGNSA. CDR3 in DNA: TGTGCCAGCAGCTTGGCGGGGTGGGCCTACACTGAAGCTTTCTTT. It is translated as CASSLAGWAYTEAFF.

This clonotype was seen a handful of times. This chain connects TRBV7-9 to TRBJ2-5; D perhaps matches TRBD1 (6 bases). V shed 5 bases and J shed 2 bases, with 24 bases lying between them. Germline V gives CDR1 SEHNR, CDR2 FQNEAQ (reference sequence). CDR3 size: 18 residues. CDR3 DNA: TGTGCCAGCAGCCGCCCGGGCCCCCCTACAGGGCTGCAAGAGACCCAGTACTTC. It codes for CASSRPGPPTGLQETQYF. Looking up the rest from reference TRBV7-9 and TRBJ2-5 gives the full variable domain: DTGVSQNPRHKITKRGQNVTFRCDPISEHNRLYWYRQTLGQGPEFLTYFQNEAQLEKSRLLSDRFSAERPKGSFSTLEIQRTEQGDSAMYLCASSRPGPPTGLQETQYFGPGTRLLVL.

This clonotype was seen a handful of times. The chain carries TRBV7-2 and TRBJ2-5; 7 nucleotides line up with TRBD2. The CDR3 runs to 16 residues. V lost 0 bases, J lost 3 bases, and 7 bases stayed unmatched. From germline, CDR1 is SGHTA and CDR2 FQGNSA. DNA of the CDR3: TGTGCCAGCAGCTTAGCTGCGGGAGCCTTAAAAGAGACCCAGTACTTC. Translating it yields CASSLAAGALKETQYF.

The V and J genes are TRBV15 and TRBJ1-2; TRBD1 might be the D (6 bases). The CDR3 has 13 amino acids. V was pared by 6 bases and J by 3 bases, with 11 bases between. CDR1 is LNHNV, CDR2 YYDKDF, per germline (reference sequence). The DNA of the CDR3 is TGTGCCACCAGGCTGGACAGCGACTATGGCTACACCTTC. Protein product: CATRLDSDYGYTF.

The rearrangement joins TRBV4-2 to TRBJ2-3; 7 bases are a match to TRBD2. The trim removed 4 bases at V and 7 bases at J, leaving 8 bases unmatched. This CDR3 has 14 residues. The germline V gene encodes CDR1 LGHNA and CDR2 YNFKEQ. The DNA for the CDR3 is TGTGCCAGCAGCCGCGGGGCGGGGGTAAATACGCAGTATTTT. As protein: CASSRGAGVNTQYF.

This clonotype was seen more than once but under ten times. V gene TRBV6-2 or TRBV6-3 combines with J gene TRBJ2-5; D is possibly TRBD2 (6 bases). Germline-derived CDR1 and CDR2 are MNHEY and SVGEGT. Trimming pared 0 bases from V and 2 bases from J, leaving 16 bases between. The CDR3 loop spans 17 amino acids. CDR3 amino acids: CASSYSSAAGLQETQYF. The DNA of the CDR3 is TGTGCCAGCAGTTACTCGAGTGCAGCGGGCCTACAAGAGACCCAGTACTTC.

The chain carries TRBV4-1 and TRBJ2-3; 9 bases align to TRBD2. Germline trimming cut 2 bases from V and 4 bases from J; bases unmatched to any gene: 4. CDR1 is MGHRA and CDR2 is YSYEKL in the germline V gene. CDR3 size: 15 residues. The CDR3 here is CASSQPGGGADTQYF. The CDR3 DNA is TGCGCCAGCAGCCAACCCGGCGGGGGGGCAGATACGCAGTATTTT.

V usage is TRBV5-1 and J usage is TRBJ1-2; D gene unclear. The CDR3 runs to 10 residues. V lost 6 bases, J lost 6 bases, and 6 bases lay in between. The germline V gene has CDR1 SGHRS and CDR2 YFSETQ. The CDR3 DNA reads as TGCGCCAGCACCGGGGATGGCTACACCTTC. It yields the protein CASTGDGYTF.

This chain joins TRBV3-1 and TRBJ1-5; D may be TRBD1 (5 bases). V gave up 0 bases and J gave up 4 bases, with 19 bases separating them. This CDR3 contains 18 residues. The germline V gene has CDR1 LGHDT and CDR2 YNNKEL (reference sequence). In DNA, the CDR3 is TGTGCCAGCAGCCAAGAAGATTCCAGGGTTGAGGCGAATCAGCCCCAGCATTTT. Protein product: CASSQEDSRVEANQPQHF.

This CDR3 reads CASSSAQRSKNTGELFF. The CDR3 DNA is TGCGCCAGCAGCTCCGCCCAGCGGAGCAAGAACACCGGGGAGCTGTTTTTT. J is TRBJ2-2 and V is TRBV4-1, with D possibly TRBD2 on 5 matching bases. V was trimmed by 5 bases and J by 1 base, leaving 17 bases between them. Germline V gene data show CDR1 as MGHRA and CDR2 as YSYEKL. This CDR3 has 17 amino acids.

Note on this clonotype: This clone may be a read error of a much larger clone one base away. The V and J genes are TRBV7-2 and TRBJ2-7; D unresolved. Between the trimmed V and J ends, which lost 5 bases and 0 bases, there was a span of 11 bases. Germline CDR1 reads SGHTA; CDR2 reads FQGNSA. The CDR3 has 14 residues. The CDR3 loop reads CASSQDPRSYEQYF. CDR3 DNA: TGTGCCAGCAGCCAGGACCCCCGCTCCTACGAGCAGTACTTC. Filled out from reference TRBV7-2 and TRBJ2-7, the complete variable domain reads GAGVSQSPSNKVTEKGKDVELRCDPISGHTALYWYRQSLGQGLEFLIYFQGNSAPDKSGLPSDRFSAERTGGSVSTLTIQRTQQEDSAVYLCASSQDPRSYEQYFGPGTRLTVT.

The chain joins TRBV29-1 to TRBJ2-3; perhaps D is TRBD1 or TRBD2 (5 bases each). V was shortened by 8 bases and J by 4 bases, with 16 bases between the two germline ends. The CDR3 has 13 amino acids. Germline V gene data show CDR1 as SQVTM and CDR2 as ANQGSEA. The CDR3 DNA follows: TGCAGCTCGGGGCGGCAGTCTGCAGATACGCAGTATTTT. Amino acids: CSSGRQSADTQYF.

This rearrangement joins TRBV6-1 to TRBJ2-7; 13 positions match TRBD2. The germline V gene encodes CDR1 MNHNS and CDR2 SASEGT. V was pared by 5 bases and J by 4 bases, with 5 bases of the junction left unmatched. The CDR3 has 15 amino acids. For the CDR3, the DNA is TGTGCCAGCAGTCACCGGACTAGCGGGGGATACGAGCAGTACTTC. Its protein product is CASSHRTSGGYEQYF.

This clonotype has only a few counts. The gene calls are TRBV20-1 and TRBJ2-7; TRBD2 matches at 8 bases. V lost 5 bases, J lost 5 bases, and 14 bases stayed unmatched. This CDR3 is built from 15 residues. CDR1 DFQATT and CDR2 SNEGSKA come from the germline V gene (reference sequence). Written as DNA, the CDR3 is TGCAGTGCTGGACGGGGGGCGGGAGGTCGGGACGAGCAGTACTTC. It specifies CSAGRGAGGRDEQYF.

V usage is TRBV4-1 and J usage is TRBJ2-7; the D gene is possibly TRBD1 (7 bases). The germline V and J ends were trimmed by 0 bases and 7 bases, with 19 bases remaining between them. Germline V gives CDR1 MGHRA, CDR2 YSYEKL. CDR3 length equals 16 residues. The CDR3 region is CASSQDRRLGGAEQYF. DNA for the CDR3: TGCGCCAGCAGCCAAGATCGGAGACTAGGGGGCGCGGAGCAGTACTTC.

This clonotype occurred many times. The gene calls are TRBV28 and TRBJ1-5, with a weak D call TRBD1 (5 bases). The germline V and J ends were trimmed by 4 bases and 2 bases, with 12 bases remaining between them. The V gene's germline CDR1 is MDHEN and CDR2 SYDVKM. The CDR3 has 15 amino acids. CDR3 sequence (DNA): TGTGCCAGCAGTTCGAGGGGTATTGGCAATCAGCCCCAGCATTTT. Translation: CASSSRGIGNQPQHF. The variable domain in full, with the rest retrieved from reference TRBV28 and TRBJ1-5, is DVKVTQSSRYLVKRTGEKVFLECVQDMDHENMFWYRQDPGLGLRLIYFSYDVKMKEKGDIPEGYSVSREKKERFSLILESASTNQTSMYLCASSSRGIGNQPQHFGDGTRLSIL.

This chain joins TRBV7-8 and TRBJ2-3; no reliable D call. The CDR3 length is 16 residues. CDR1 is SGHVS, CDR2 FQNEAQ, per germline. V lost 5 bases, J lost 6 bases, and 21 bases lay in between. The DNA of the CDR3 is TGTGCCAGCAGCCCTGGGCTCAGGTCTTTTTCGGATACGCAGTATTTT. Encoded protein: CASSPGLRSFSDTQYF.

The V gene is TRBV5-4, the J gene TRBJ2-7; TRBD1 is a possible D gene (6 bases). V shed 0 bases and J shed 4 bases, with 14 bases lying between them. The CDR3 runs 15 residues. Germline-derived CDR1 and CDR2 are SGHNT and YYREEE (reference sequence). The CDR3 sequence is CASSLGSQGQYEQYF. CDR3 DNA: TGTGCCAGCAGCTTGGGGTCCCAGGGGCAATACGAGCAGTACTTC.

The rearrangement uses TRBV6-2 or TRBV6-3 and TRBJ2-7, with D possibly matching TRBD2 (6 bases). The ends were cut back, 6 bases at V and 12 bases at J, with 15 bases in the middle. The CDR3 is made up of 11 amino acids. The V gene's germline CDR1 is MNHEY and CDR2 SVGEGT. The CDR3 spells CASSLRLVAYF. The CDR3 nucleotides read TGTGCCAGCAGCCTCCGACTAGTTGCGTACTTC.

The V and J genes are TRBV7-2 and TRBJ1-6, with D hard to call. The germline CDR1 and CDR2 sequences are SGHTA and FQGNSA. CDR3 length: 15 residues. Trimming left V 5 bases short and J 7 bases short, with 15 bases between. The CDR3 loop reads CASSPRAPPNSPLHF. CDR3 nucleotides: TGTGCCAGCAGCCCCCGAGCACCCCCCAATTCACCCCTCCACTTT.

This clonotype has a handful of counts. The J gene is TRBJ2-5, the V gene TRBV2, with D tentatively TRBD1 or TRBD2 (7 bases each). Germline V gene data show CDR1 as SNHLY and CDR2 as FYNNEI. The CDR3 spans 13 residues. V gave up 7 bases and J gave up 6 bases, with 15 bases separating them. The CDR3 here is CASNPQGGQTQYF. The CDR3 region has the DNA TGTGCCAGCAATCCTCAGGGGGGGCAGACCCAGTACTTC.